Following are 12 T cell receptor beta chains from one sample sequenced in a study of T cell responses to AZD1222 COVID-19 vaccine. Some clones are missing from TCRdb's copy, which holds only in-frame ones; the method was immunoSEQ multiplex PCR. Of about 170,000 clones listed, 85% to 95% are singletons. Source: peripheral blood, taken on day 0 of AZD1222 vaccination. These TCRs come from an adult in good health.

The rearrangement joins TRBV6-5 to TRBJ2-7, with D maybe TRBD2 (6 bases). Germline CDR1 and CDR2: MNHEY and SVGAGI. V shed 7 bases and J shed 5 bases, with 21 bases lying between them. The CDR3 sequence is 15 residues long. The CDR3 nucleotides read TGTGCCAGCAAGGAGGGGTGGGGGGTCGGCCACGAGCAGTACTTC. Translating it yields CASKEGWGVGHEQYF.

The chain links TRBV5-8 to TRBJ1-2; TRBD1 agrees at 10 bases. Germline trimming cut 4 bases from V and 3 bases from J; bases unmatched to any gene: 6. CDR3 length: 15 amino acids. Germline V gives CDR1 SGHTS, CDR2 YDEGEE. The CDR3 region has the DNA TGTGCCAGCAGCATAGGGACAGGGGTCGACTATGGCTACACCTTC. This gives the protein CASSIGTGVDYGYTF.

V usage is TRBV29-1 and J usage is TRBJ1-2, with D tentatively TRBD1 (5 bases). The germline V gene encodes CDR1 SQVTM and CDR2 ANQGSEA. V was cut by 7 bases and J by 8 bases, with 14 bases left in between. The CDR3 spans 11 residues. The CDR3 DNA reads TGCAGCGGGGGGGAGGGTCTCGGCTACACCTTC. The encoded protein is CSGGEGLGYTF.

The CDR3 reads CATEEWNRGNQPQHF. CDR3 coding DNA: TGTGCCACCGAGGAGTGGAACAGGGGCAATCAGCCCCAGCATTTT. V usage is TRBV15 and J usage is TRBJ1-5, with a possible D match to TRBD1 (6 bases). The germline gives CDR1 LNHNV, CDR2 YYDKDF (reference sequence). The CDR3 extends over 15 amino acids. Between the trimmed V and J ends, which lost 8 bases and 2 bases, there was a span of 16 bases. Full variable domain (outside the CDR3, taken from reference TRBV15 and TRBJ1-5): DAMVIQNPRYQVTQFGKPVTLSCSQTLNHNVMYWYQQKSSQAPKLLFHYYDKDFNNEADTPDNFQSRRPNTSFCFLDIRSPGLGDTAMYLCATEEWNRGNQPQHFGDGTRLSIL.

This CDR3 is CASSYLVGDTEAFF. The CDR3 DNA reads as TGCGCCAGCAGTTATCTCGTGGGGGACACTGAAGCTTTCTTT. The gene calls are TRBV5-1 and TRBJ1-1; possibly TRBD1 for D (5 bases). Trimming removed 5 bases at V and 3 bases at J, with 14 bases between. This CDR3 contains 14 residues. The germline V gene has CDR1 SGHRS and CDR2 YFSETQ.

This chain joins TRBV19 and TRBJ1-2, with D tentatively TRBD1 (5 bases). V was pared by 7 bases and J by 2 bases, with 17 bases between. Germline V gene sequence: CDR1 LNHDA, CDR2 SQIVND (reference sequence). There are 15 residues in the CDR3. CDR3 amino acids: CASIASGPGNYGYTF. Here the CDR3 DNA reads TGTGCCAGTATAGCCTCGGGGCCAGGGAACTATGGCTACACCTTC.

CDR3 region: CSVARTSGPNEQFF. The CDR3 DNA is TGCAGCGTTGCACGGACTAGCGGGCCCAATGAGCAGTTCTTC. The chain employs TRBV29-1 and TRBJ2-1; 11 bases line up with TRBD2. J gave up 6 bases and V 4 bases, and 5 bases lay outside the gene matches. Germline-derived CDR1 and CDR2 are SQVTM and ANQGSEA. CDR3 length: 14 residues.

This clone has more than one count but fewer than ten. The chain employs TRBV23-1 and TRBJ1-2; D is unresolved. TRBV23-1 is an ORF; its function is uncertain. This CDR3 region has 14 residues. Deletions cut 2 bases from V and 6 bases from J, with 13 bases between. DNA of the CDR3: TGCGCCAGCAGTCAACCCAGCCGGTCGGATGGCTACACCTTC. Encoded protein: CASSQPSRSDGYTF.

The chain combines TRBV5-1 with TRBJ1-1; D is perhaps TRBD1 (5 bases). Germline CDR1 and CDR2: SGHRS and YFSETQ. The ends were cut back, 4 bases at V and 3 bases at J, with 10 bases in the middle. This CDR3 region has 13 residues. CDR3 nucleotide sequence: TGCGCCAGCAGCCGGGGGGATGACACTGAAGCTTTCTTT. This codes for CASSRGDDTEAFF.

V is TRBV18 and J is TRBJ1-4; D not certain. The V gene lost 3 bases and the J gene lost 8 bases, with 19 bases spanning the gap. CDR1 KGHSH and CDR2 LQKENI come from the germline V gene. This CDR3 has 16 amino acids. The CDR3 protein is CASSPLAGSLGEKLFF. The CDR3 DNA is TGTGCCAGCTCACCCCTCGCCGGGTCCCTAGGAGAAAAACTGTTTTTT.

This chain links TRBV5-1 with TRBJ1-6; D is unresolved. V was clipped by 5 bases and J by 0 bases, with 24 bases between them. Per the germline V gene, CDR1 is SGHRS and CDR2 is YFSETQ. This CDR3 is 20 amino acids long. The CDR3 DNA is TGCGCCAGCAGTCTCGGGAGCCCGGGAGCCTTGAGCTCCTATAATTCACCCCTCCACTTT. It encodes CASSLGSPGALSSYNSPLHF.

This rearrangement joins TRBV4-1 to TRBJ1-2; 8 bases are shared with TRBD1. V was pared by 1 base and J by 2 bases, with 12 bases of the junction left unmatched. This CDR3 contains 18 residues. Per germline, CDR1 MGHRA and CDR2 YSYEKL. DNA for the CDR3: TGCGCCAGCAGCCAAGGTTTTTTGTGGGGACAGGCAAACTATGGCTACACCTTC. This sequence encodes CASSQGFLWGQANYGYTF.